The 32 T cell receptor beta chains given below trace back to one sample, sequenced in a study of cytomegalovirus exposure and HLA in healthy donors. This PCR relied on a set of 60 Vbeta primers and 13 Jbeta primers. Assay used: immunoSEQ multiplex PCR; TCRdb lists only in-frame clones, some missing. The sample consists of 180,000 or so clones, roughly 80% of them appearing once. The sample consisted of PBMCs. The receptors were sampled from a female donor in good health and CMV-seronegative.

The rearrangement joins TRBV20-1 to TRBJ2-5; D is ambiguous. Germline values: CDR1 DFQATT, CDR2 SNEGSKA (reference sequence). The CDR3 is 11 amino acids. The CDR3 protein is CSPKQQETQYF. The CDR3 nucleotides read TGCAGCCCCAAACAGCAAGAGACCCAGTACTTC.

CDR3 amino acids: CASSKHRDYEQYF. The CDR3 DNA follows: TGTGCCAGCAGCAAACACAGGGACTACGAGCAGTACTTC. This chain links TRBV11-2 with TRBJ2-7; the D gene is possibly TRBD1 (6 bases). Trimming removed 5 bases at V and 3 bases at J, with 11 bases between. The CDR3 covers 13 residues. Germline V gene lookup returns CDR1 SGHAT and CDR2 FQNNGV.

The rearrangement uses TRBV5-8 and TRBJ2-2; 9 nucleotides agree with TRBD2. Germline loops: CDR1 SGHTS, CDR2 YDEGEE. CDR3 length: 19 residues. V shed 3 bases and J 3 bases; nucleotides not matched to a gene: 15. The CDR3 loop is CASSSLRASGARDTGELFF. The CDR3 nucleotides read TGTGCCAGCAGCTCCCTCCGTGCTAGCGGGGCTCGGGACACCGGGGAGCTGTTTTTT.

The V and J genes are TRBV30 and TRBJ2-5; maybe TRBD2 (5 bases). Germline CDR1 and CDR2: GTSNPN and SVGIG (reference sequence). With 1 base removed from V and 1 base from J, the gap between germline ends came to 7 bases. The CDR3 has 13 amino acids. CDR3 sequence (DNA): TGTGCCTGGAGTGCACTAGGCCAAGAGACCCAGTACTTC. Amino acids: CAWSALGQETQYF.

This sequence joins TRBV28 and TRBJ1-5; TRBD1 is a possible D gene (6 bases). Trimming stripped 2 bases from V and 4 bases from J, with 24 bases between. The CDR3 totals 19 residues. Per the germline V gene, CDR1 is MDHEN and CDR2 is SYDVKM. This chain's CDR3 is CASSLIGLIPSRGNQPQHF. CDR3 DNA: TGTGCCAGCAGTTTAATAGGCCTCATCCCTAGCAGGGGTAATCAGCCCCAGCATTTT.

The chain couples TRBV19 to TRBJ1-2; D perhaps matches TRBD1 (5 bases). Germline CDR1 is LNHDA and CDR2 is SQIVND (reference sequence). The CDR3 is made up of 14 amino acids. Trimming pared 5 bases from V and 8 bases from J, leaving 18 bases between. The CDR3 bases are TGTGCCAGTAGTGGATTTACAGGCACCGGCGGCTACACCTTC. It specifies CASSGFTGTGGYTF.

The chain combines TRBV20-1 with TRBJ2-7, with unresolved D. CDR3 size: 11 residues. Germline V gives CDR1 DFQATT, CDR2 SNEGSKA (reference sequence). V was trimmed by 4 bases and J by 7 bases, leaving 11 bases between them. In DNA, the CDR3 is TGCAGTGCTAAAACAGTTCATGAGCAGTACTTC. Translation gives CSAKTVHEQYF.

This clone was detected a few times. The chain has TRBV6-5 and TRBJ2-3; 7 bases align to TRBD2. CDR3 size: 14 residues. The V and J ends lost 6 bases and 6 bases, in that order; junction bases with no gene match: 9. The germline V gene encodes CDR1 MNHEY and CDR2 SVGAGI. CDR3 protein: CASSHGLDSDTQYF. In DNA, the CDR3 is TGTGCCAGCAGCCATGGACTAGATTCGGATACGCAGTATTTT.

V and J are TRBV14 and TRBJ1-6; 8 positions match TRBD1. The germline V gene has CDR1 SGHDN and CDR2 FVKESK. The CDR3 is 14 residues long. The trim removed 4 bases at V and 9 bases at J, leaving 5 bases unmatched. The CDR3 DNA follows: TGTGCCAGCAGCCTCCAGGGGGCGATTTCACCCCTCCACTTT. It is translated as CASSLQGAISPLHF.

In this sample, this clone turned up a few times. The rearrangement links TRBV11-3 to TRBJ2-7, with 7 bases that match TRBD1. The CDR3 covers 13 residues. Trimming removed 5 bases from V and 5 bases from J; junction bases left unmatched: 6. Germline values: CDR1 SGHNT, CDR2 YENEEA. The CDR3 loop reads CASSRDSSNEQYF. DNA for the CDR3: TGTGCCAGCAGCCGGGACAGCAGTAACGAGCAGTACTTC.

On this clone: The same CDR3 also results from other DNA sequences found in this sample. J is TRBJ1-2 and V is TRBV28, with D maybe TRBD1 (5 bases). This CDR3 has 13 residues. V lost 3 bases and J 1 base, leaving 6 bases between the germline ends. Germline CDR1 is MDHEN and CDR2 is SYDVKM. CDR3 sequence (DNA): TGTGCCAGCAGTTTCGACAGTAACTATGGCTACACCTTC. It yields the protein CASSFDSNYGYTF.

The CDR3 loop reads CASSSLILLEQYF. For the CDR3, the DNA is TGTGCCAGCAGCTCCCTTATCCTACTCGAGCAGTACTTC. The chain recombines TRBV7-9 with TRBJ2-7; unclear D gene. The CDR3 is made up of 13 amino acids. Germline-derived CDR1 and CDR2 are SEHNR and FQNEAQ (reference sequence). Trimming stripped 4 bases from V and 6 bases from J, with 13 bases between.

The V and J genes are TRBV27 and TRBJ1-4; tentatively, D is TRBD1 (6 bases). The V end lost 6 bases, the J end lost 7 bases, and 15 bases lay between the germline ends. This CDR3 has 14 amino acids. The germline V gene encodes CDR1 MNHEY and CDR2 SMNVEV (reference sequence). This CDR3 reads CASSQDRSSEKLFF. The CDR3 DNA reads as TGTGCCAGCAGCCAAGACAGGTCTTCTGAAAAACTGTTTTTT.

This clone showed up just once. This chain links TRBV11-3 with TRBJ2-3; D perhaps matches TRBD1 (5 bases). CDR1 is SGHNT and CDR2 is YENEEA in the germline V gene. CDR3 length: 13 residues. Trimming pared 7 bases from V and 3 bases from J, leaving 11 bases between. The CDR3 reads CASKQGGTDTQYF. The CDR3 region has the DNA TGTGCCAGCAAGCAGGGTGGAACAGATACGCAGTATTTT.

There are a few counts of this clone. This rearrangement joins TRBV4-1 to TRBJ2-3; D is undetermined. The CDR3 covers 14 residues. Germline-derived CDR1 and CDR2 are MGHRA and YSYEKL. V was clipped by 4 bases and J by 0 bases, with 8 bases between them. CDR3 DNA: TGCGCCAGCAGCCTGTCCCAGAGCACAGATACGCAGTATTTT. It translates to CASSLSQSTDTQYF.

This rearrangement joins TRBV5-5 to TRBJ2-2; D is possibly TRBD2 (5 bases). The CDR3 length is 14 residues. V dropped 3 bases and J dropped 6 bases, with 12 bases sitting between them. Germline CDR1 is SGHKS and CDR2 is YYEKEE (reference sequence). The CDR3 is CASSWKVGAGELFF. CDR3 DNA: TGTGCCAGCAGCTGGAAGGTGGGAGCCGGGGAGCTGTTTTTT. Filled out from reference TRBV5-5 and TRBJ2-2, the complete variable domain reads DAGVTQSPTHLIKTRGQQVTLRCSPISGHKSVSWYQQVLGQGPQFIFQYYEKEERGRGNFPDRFSARQFPNYSSELNVNALLLGDSALYLCASSWKVGAGELFFGEGSRLTVL.

V and J are TRBV11-2 and TRBJ2-7, with a weak D call TRBD2 (5 bases). The V gene lost 3 bases and the J gene lost 0 bases, with 9 bases spanning the gap. This CDR3 contains 14 residues. CDR1 SGHAT and CDR2 FQNNGV come from the germline V gene. CDR3 nucleotides: TGTGCCAGCAGCTTTAGCGCTAGCTCCTACGAGCAGTACTTC. Its protein product is CASSFSASSYEQYF.

This clone was counted once. The V and J genes are TRBV30 and TRBJ2-1; D gene unclear. Germline lookup yields CDR1 GTSNPN and CDR2 SVGIG (reference sequence). Trimming took 6 bases from V and 1 from J, leaving 13 bases between them. This CDR3 contains 14 residues. The CDR3 loop reads CACLIFLSYNEQFF. The CDR3 nucleotides read TGTGCCTGCCTTATCTTCCTATCCTACAATGAGCAGTTCTTC. The complete variable domain, with remaining parts taken from reference TRBV30 and TRBJ2-1, reads SQTIHQWPATLVQPVGSPLSLECTVEGTSNPNLYWYRQAAGRGLQLLFYSVGIGQISSEVPQNLSASRPQDRQFILSSKKLLLSDSGFYLCACLIFLSYNEQFFGPGTRLTVL.

This clone appeared a few times. This rearrangement joins TRBV7-9 to TRBJ1-4; D ambiguous. Germline values: CDR1 SEHNR, CDR2 FQNEAQ (reference sequence). The ends were cut back, 0 bases at V and 0 bases at J, with 5 bases in the middle. CDR3 length: 15 residues. CDR3: CASSLALATNEKLFF. In DNA form, the CDR3 reads TGTGCCAGCAGCTTAGCACTTGCAACTAATGAAAAACTGTTTTTT.

In this sample, this clone turned up a few times. The chain carries TRBV10-1 and TRBJ2-7, with 7 bases identical to TRBD1. Trimming cost V 6 bases and J 0 bases; bases outside gene matches: 5. The CDR3 contains 14 residues. Germline loops: CDR1 WNHNN, CDR2 SYGVQD (reference sequence). CDR3 region: CASSRTGSSYEQYF. CDR3 in DNA: TGCGCCAGCAGCCGGACAGGTAGCTCCTACGAGCAGTACTTC.

This chain links TRBV15 with TRBJ2-3; 7 bases agree with TRBD1. Germline V CDR1 and CDR2: LNHNV, YYDKDF (reference sequence). The CDR3 has 15 amino acids. V was clipped by 4 bases and J by 2 bases; unmatched bases: 6. CDR3 in DNA: TGTGCCACCAGCATCCGGGACAGTAACACAGATACGCAGTATTTT. The encoded protein is CATSIRDSNTDTQYF.

As for this clone: The junction departs from the called germline gene at one end, perhaps through a read error. V and J are TRBV6-6 and TRBJ1-1, with a tentative D call TRBD1 (6 bases). Germline CDR1 MNHNY, CDR2 SVGAGI (reference sequence). The CDR3 is 16 amino acids. Written as DNA, the CDR3 is TGTGCCAGCAATTACGTCCTAACAGGGCGGAACACTGAAGCTTTCTTT. Amino acid sequence: CASNYVLTGRNTEAFF.

A single count supports this clone. This chain links TRBV28 with TRBJ1-2; 7 nucleotides match TRBD1. Per the germline V gene, CDR1 is MDHEN and CDR2 is SYDVKM. The CDR3 spans 16 residues. V lost 5 bases, J lost 7 bases, and 16 bases stayed unmatched. The CDR3 DNA sequence: TGTGCCAGCAGTACGCCGGGACAGCTGCCTTCTATTGGCTACACCTTC. Its translation: CASSTPGQLPSIGYTF.

V and J are TRBV4-1 and TRBJ2-5, with D perhaps matching TRBD1 (5 bases). The CDR3 length is 13 residues. V shed 0 bases and J shed 3 bases, with 5 bases lying between them. The germline gives CDR1 MGHRA, CDR2 YSYEKL. The CDR3 reads CASSQDREETQYF. CDR3 DNA sequence: TGCGCCAGCAGCCAAGACAGGGAAGAGACCCAGTACTTC.

The V and J genes are TRBV5-4 and TRBJ2-3; no firm D call. V shed 4 bases and J shed 2 bases, with 5 bases lying between them. Germline V gene sequence: CDR1 SGHNT, CDR2 YYREEE (reference sequence). This CDR3 contains 12 residues. The CDR3: CASSPHTDTQYF. In DNA, the CDR3 is TGTGCCAGCAGCCCACACACAGATACGCAGTATTTT.

The V gene is TRBV25-1, the J gene TRBJ2-5; D might be TRBD1 (6 bases). The better agreement between TRBJ2-7 and the DNA end casts doubt on the J call. CDR3 length: 17 residues. Germline CDR1 is MGHDK and CDR2 is SYGVNS. In nucleotides, the CDR3 is TGTGCCAGCAGTGAATATTTCCGGGGCCAGGGGCCCTACGAGCAGTACTTC. It is translated as CASSEYFRGQGPYEQYF.

The V and J genes are TRBV30 and TRBJ1-2; 8 bases fit TRBD1. This CDR3 has 13 amino acids. Per the germline V gene, CDR1 is GTSNPN and CDR2 is SVGIG (reference sequence). J gave up 4 bases and V 0 bases, and 1 base lay outside the gene matches. The CDR3 nucleotides are TGTGCCTGGAGTGTCGACAGGGGCTATGGCTACACCTTC. Translated: CAWSVDRGYGYTF.

V and J are TRBV7-3 and TRBJ1-2; 9 bases map to TRBD1. Germline-derived CDR1 and CDR2 are SGHTA and FQGTGA. V gave up 1 base and J gave up 7 bases; unmatched junction bases: 7. This CDR3 contains 15 residues. The CDR3, as DNA: TGTGCCAGCAGCTTAATATCGACAGGGGGAAGTGGCTACACCTTC. It translates to CASSLISTGGSGYTF.

The J gene is TRBJ2-5, the V gene TRBV6-5, with 7 bases aligning to TRBD1. V was clipped by 3 bases and J by 5 bases; unmatched bases: 12. The CDR3 contains 16 residues. In germline, CDR1 is MNHEY, CDR2 SVGAGI. The DNA for the CDR3 is TGTGCCAGCAGTTATACAAACAGGGGCGTGGGGGAGACCCAGTACTTC. Translated, it gives CASSYTNRGVGETQYF.

The J gene is TRBJ2-7, the V gene TRBV28; no firm D call. Germline V gene data show CDR1 as MDHEN and CDR2 as SYDVKM. The CDR3 extends over 15 amino acids. Trimming took off 2 bases at V and 3 bases at J, with 14 bases between the two ends. CDR3 region: CASSLKVAPFYEQYF. As DNA, the CDR3 is TGTGCCAGCAGTTTAAAGGTAGCCCCTTTCTACGAGCAGTACTTC.

The rearrangement joins TRBV15 to TRBJ1-3; D is ambiguous. Trimming took off 0 bases at V and 0 bases at J, with 12 bases between the two ends. The germline gives CDR1 LNHNV, CDR2 YYDKDF (reference sequence). This CDR3 comprises 17 residues. The chain's CDR3 is CATSRDAGRSSGNTIYF. The CDR3 DNA follows: TGTGCCACCAGCAGAGATGCTGGGAGAAGCTCTGGAAACACCATATATTTT.

The V and J genes are TRBV5-1 and TRBJ2-6, with a possible D match to TRBD2 (5 bases). This CDR3 has 17 amino acids. Looked up from germline, CDR1 is SGHRS and CDR2 is YFSETQ. V shed 0 bases and J shed 0 bases, with 10 bases lying between them. This CDR3 reads CASSLAAGRSGANVLTF. The DNA of the CDR3 is TGCGCCAGCAGCTTGGCGGCGGGCCGCTCTGGGGCCAACGTCCTGACTTTC.